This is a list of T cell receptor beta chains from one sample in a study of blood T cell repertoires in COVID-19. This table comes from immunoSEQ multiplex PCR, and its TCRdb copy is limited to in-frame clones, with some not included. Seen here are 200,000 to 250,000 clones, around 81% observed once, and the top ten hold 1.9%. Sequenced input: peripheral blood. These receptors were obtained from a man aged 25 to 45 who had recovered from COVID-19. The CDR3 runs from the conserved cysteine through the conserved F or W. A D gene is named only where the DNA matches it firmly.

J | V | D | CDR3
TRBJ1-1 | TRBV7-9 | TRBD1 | CASSLWVPGQGEAFF
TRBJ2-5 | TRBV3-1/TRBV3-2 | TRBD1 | CASSQSDRGFQETQYF
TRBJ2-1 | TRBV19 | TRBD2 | CASSMGRWGTSESQFF
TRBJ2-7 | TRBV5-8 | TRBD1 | CASSLGGQGLYEQYF
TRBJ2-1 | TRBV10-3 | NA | CAISESFGGTEQFF
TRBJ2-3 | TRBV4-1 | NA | CASQMYASTDTQYF
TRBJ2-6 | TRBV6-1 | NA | CASSALGRSGANVLTF
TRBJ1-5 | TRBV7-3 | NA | CASSPPEETMSNQPQHF
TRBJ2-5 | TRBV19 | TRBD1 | CASKLWDSHQETQYF
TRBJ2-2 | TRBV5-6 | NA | CASSFYSLNTGELFF
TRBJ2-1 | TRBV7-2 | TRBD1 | CASSLAWYRGRNEQFF
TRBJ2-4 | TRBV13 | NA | CASSLLRGDGIQYF
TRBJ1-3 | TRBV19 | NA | CASSITASFSGNTIYF
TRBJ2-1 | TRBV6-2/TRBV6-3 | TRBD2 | CASSPRLAGAINEQFF
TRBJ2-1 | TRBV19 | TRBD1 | CASVRDSGLNEQFF
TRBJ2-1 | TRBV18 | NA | CASSVSAGTINEQFF
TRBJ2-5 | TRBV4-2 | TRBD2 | CASSQTGTSGGETQYF
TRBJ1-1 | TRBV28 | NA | CATTTPGEAFF
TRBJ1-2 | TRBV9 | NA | CASSVFPALGGLDGYTF
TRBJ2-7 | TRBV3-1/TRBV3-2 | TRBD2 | CASSRPSGGAYEQYF
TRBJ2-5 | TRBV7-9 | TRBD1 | CASSFRTGEETQYF
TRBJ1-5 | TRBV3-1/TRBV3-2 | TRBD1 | CASSGGQGGQPQHF
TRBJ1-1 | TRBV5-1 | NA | CASSFQDTNTEAFF
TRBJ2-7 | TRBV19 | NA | CASSIAGLREQYF
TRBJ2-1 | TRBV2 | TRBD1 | CASSETGGVYNEQFF
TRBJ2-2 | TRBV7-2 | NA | CASSLVSGTGELFF
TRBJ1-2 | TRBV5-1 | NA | CASSLVYASGYTF
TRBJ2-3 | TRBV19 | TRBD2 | CASSTTSGDTDTQYF
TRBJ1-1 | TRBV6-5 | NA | CASSYSTGNTEAFF
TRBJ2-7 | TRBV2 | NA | CASSDLASRGSYYEQYF
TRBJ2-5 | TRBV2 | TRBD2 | CASSERLAGGFETQYF
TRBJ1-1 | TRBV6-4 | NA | CASSDWEGSEAFF
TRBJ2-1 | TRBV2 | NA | CASSERGSISGEQFF
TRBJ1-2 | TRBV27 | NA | CASSFAGSDYGYTF
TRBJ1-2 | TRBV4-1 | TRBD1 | CASSPEGQGFYGYTF
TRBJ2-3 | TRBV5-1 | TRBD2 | CASSLGLAGSGDTQYF
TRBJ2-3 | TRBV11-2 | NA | CASSLTVASTDTQYF
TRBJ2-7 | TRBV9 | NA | CASSVEQGGEQYF
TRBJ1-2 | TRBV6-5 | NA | CASSSIANYGYTF
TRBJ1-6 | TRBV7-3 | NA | CASSLDRNSPLHF
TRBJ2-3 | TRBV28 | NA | CASREGSTDTQYF
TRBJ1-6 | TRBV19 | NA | CASRTPESPLHF
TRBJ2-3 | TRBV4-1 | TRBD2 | CASGLAGATSTDTQYF
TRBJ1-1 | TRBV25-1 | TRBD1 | CASSRQGWSTEAFF
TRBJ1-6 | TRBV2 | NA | CASSEDINSPLHF
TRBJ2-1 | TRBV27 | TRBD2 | CASSLTSGGWNEQFF
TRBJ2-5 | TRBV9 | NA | CASSVDRSWESETQYF
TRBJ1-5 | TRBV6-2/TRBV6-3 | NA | CASSYPPDRSQPQHF
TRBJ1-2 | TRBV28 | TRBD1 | CASSSPGQPYGYTF
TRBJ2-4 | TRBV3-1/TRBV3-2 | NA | CASSPGEVLKNIQYF
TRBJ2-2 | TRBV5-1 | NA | CASSLAGDNEELFF